The clone carrying this TCR beta chain was counted between two and nine times. This sample is part of a study of T-cell memory formation after mild COVID-19. Germline V gene lookup returns CDR1 SQVTM and CDR2 ANQGSEA. The germline V and J ends were trimmed by 4 bases and 5 bases, with 12 bases remaining between them. The CDR3 runs to 12 residues. With constant-segment primers, 5'RACE yielded cDNA libraries of TCR alpha and TCR beta that carried sample barcodes and UMIs. MiXCR was run by TCRdb on the 5' RACE reads, yielding one entry per CDR3 protein. The table includes nearly 110,000 distinct CDR3 sequences, over 15% detected once.

The source of this sequence is an adult woman who had mild COVID-19 (a few samples of this study predate the infection). Cell type and time point are not known. Material for sequencing was PBMCs or a T cell subset sorted from them (not recorded which). The rearrangement links TRBV29-1 to TRBJ2-7, with D possibly matching TRBD1 (5 bases). In nucleotides, the CDR3 is TGCAGCGTTGGGGCATTAGGGGACGAGCAGTACTTC. Its translation: CSVGALGDEQYF.